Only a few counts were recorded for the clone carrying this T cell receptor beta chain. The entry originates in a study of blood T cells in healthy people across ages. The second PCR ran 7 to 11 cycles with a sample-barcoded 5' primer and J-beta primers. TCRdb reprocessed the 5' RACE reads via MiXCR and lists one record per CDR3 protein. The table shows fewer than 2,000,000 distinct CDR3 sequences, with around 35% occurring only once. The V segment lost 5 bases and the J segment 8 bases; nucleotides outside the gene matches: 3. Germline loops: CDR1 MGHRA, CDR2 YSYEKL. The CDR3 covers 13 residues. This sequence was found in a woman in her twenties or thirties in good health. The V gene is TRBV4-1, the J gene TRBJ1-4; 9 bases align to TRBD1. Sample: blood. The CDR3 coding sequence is TGCGCCAGCAGCGGGACAGGGACCGAAAAACTGTTTTTT. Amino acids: CASSGTGTEKLFF.